These T cell receptor beta chains were read from a single sample in a study of T cell repertoires in cytomegalovirus infection. TCRdb reanalysed the reads using MiXCR and keeps one entry per CDR3 protein. This sample has more than 150,000 distinct CDR3 sequences; roughly 19% occur once, and the top ten carry just under 3%. The sequencing input was PBMCs. Receptors originate from a human donor in good health (CMV status not recorded). Some clones in this sample may be carry-over from other donors' samples. Each CDR3 is given with its conserved first and last residue. The D gene is left open where the match is weak. Where a row states a size, it is once, few, many or the class of an expanded clone; other rows omit it.

TRBV5-5	few	14	TRBJ2-7	-	CASSAGARGSEQYF	TGTGCCAGCAGTGCCGGGGCCCGAGGGTCCGAGCAGTACTTC
TRBV29-1	few	13	TRBJ2-7	-	CSVEKDSTYEQYF	TGCAGCGTTGAGAAAGACAGTACCTACGAGCAGTACTTC
TRBV3-1	-	16	TRBJ2-7	TRBD1	CASSQTMGQGRYEQYF	TGTGCCAGCAGCCAAACGATGGGACAGGGGAGGTACGAGCAGTACTTC
TRBV28	-	12	TRBJ1-6	-	CASSFLNSPLHF	TGTGCCAGCAGTTTTTTAAATTCACCCCTCCACTTT
TRBV4-2	few	16	TRBJ2-7	TRBD1	CASSQEQTGGSYEQYF	TGTGCCAGCAGCCAAGAGCAAACAGGGGGTTCCTACGAGCAGTACTTC
TRBV20-1	few	13	TRBJ2-7	-	CSGQGGSSYEQYF	TGCAGTGGACAGGGAGGGAGCTCCTACGAGCAGTACTTC
TRBV29-1	-	13	TRBJ2-3	-	CSVATGTADTQYF	TGCAGCGTTGCCACCGGGACCGCAGATACGCAGTATTTT
TRBV12-3/TRBV12-4	many	14	TRBJ1-1	-	CASSFGGGGTEAFF	TGTGCCAGCAGTTTTGGGGGCGGTGGCACTGAAGCTTTCTTT
TRBV12-3/TRBV12-4	few	15	TRBJ2-2	-	CASGWGTVNTGELFF	TGTGCCAGCGGGTGGGGTACGGTGAACACCGGGGAGCTGTTTTTT
TRBV5-1	few	14	TRBJ2-5	-	CASSLDRRGQSQYF	TGCGCCAGCAGCTTGGATAGGCGGGGGCAGTCCCAGTACTTC
TRBV28	-	14	TRBJ2-7	-	CASSGTPGMYEQYF	TGTGCCAGCAGTGGAACTCCCGGGATGTACGAGCAGTACTTC
TRBV7-2	many	13	TRBJ2-1	-	CASSLTQYNEQFF	TGTGCCAGCAGCTTAACCCAATACAATGAGCAGTTCTTC
TRBV30	-	16	TRBJ1-1	-	CAWSPYYHHEAWEAFF	TGTGCCTGGAGTCCTTATTACCACCACGAGGCCTGGGAAGCTTTCTTT
TRBV2	few	15	TRBJ2-7	TRBD2	CASSVTGTSAYEQYF	TGTGCCAGCAGTGTAACCGGGACTAGCGCTTACGAGCAGTACTTC